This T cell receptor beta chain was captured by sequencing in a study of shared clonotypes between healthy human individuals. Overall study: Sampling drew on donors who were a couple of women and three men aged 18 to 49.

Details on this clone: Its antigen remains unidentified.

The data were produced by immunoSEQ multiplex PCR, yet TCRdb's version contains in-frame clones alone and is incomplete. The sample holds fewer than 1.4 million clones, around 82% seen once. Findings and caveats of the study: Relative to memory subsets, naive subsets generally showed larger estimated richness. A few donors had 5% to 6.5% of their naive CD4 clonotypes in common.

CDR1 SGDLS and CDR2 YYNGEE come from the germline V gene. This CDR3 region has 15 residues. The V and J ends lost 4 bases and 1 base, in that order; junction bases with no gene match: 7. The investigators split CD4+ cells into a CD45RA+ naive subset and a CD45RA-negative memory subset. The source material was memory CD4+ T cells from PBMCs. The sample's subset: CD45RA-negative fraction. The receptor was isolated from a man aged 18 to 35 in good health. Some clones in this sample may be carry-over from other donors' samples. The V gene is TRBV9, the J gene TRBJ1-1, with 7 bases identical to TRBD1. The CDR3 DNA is TGTGCCAGCAGCTTTGGGACAGTACGGAACACTGAAGCTTTCTTT. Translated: CASSFGTVRNTEAFF. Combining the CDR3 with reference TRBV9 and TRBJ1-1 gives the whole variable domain DSGVTQTPKHLITATGQRVTLRCSPRSGDLSVYWYQQSLDQGLQFLIQYYNGEERAKGNILERFSAQQFPDLHSELNLSSLELGDSALYFCASSFGTVRNTEAFFGQGTRLTVV.